This T cell receptor (beta chain) came from a study of kidney transplant recipient with SARS-CoV-2 infection. One entry per CDR3 protein results from TCRdb running MiXCR on the reads. The table lists about 240,000 distinct CDR3 sequences, less than 35% of them singletons. This CDR3 has 17 residues. The germline gives CDR1 SNHLY, CDR2 FYNNEI. V shed 5 bases, J shed 3 bases, and the junction held 10 bases outside the gene matches. This clonotype was recorded at least ten times. The receptor was isolated from a male patient in his 30s who had COVID-19 and was a kidney transplant recipient. Some of the T cells might come from the graft donor. The starting material was a blood sample, obtained at baseline and on day 111 from a kidney transplant recipient. The chain carries TRBV2 and TRBJ1-6, with 7 bases identical to TRBD1. The CDR3 reads CASSIATGTDYNSPLHF. CDR3 bases: TGTGCCAGCAGTATTGCAACCGGGACAGACTATAATTCACCCCTCCACTTT.